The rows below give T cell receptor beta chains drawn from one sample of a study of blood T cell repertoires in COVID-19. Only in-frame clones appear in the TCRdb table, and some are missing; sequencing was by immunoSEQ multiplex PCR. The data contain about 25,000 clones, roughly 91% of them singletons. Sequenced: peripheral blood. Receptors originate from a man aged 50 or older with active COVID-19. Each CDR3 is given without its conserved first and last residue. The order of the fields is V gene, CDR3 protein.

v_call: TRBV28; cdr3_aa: ASSLADNSPLH
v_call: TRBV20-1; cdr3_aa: SARELGTQY
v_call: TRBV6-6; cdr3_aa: ASEAGTDTQY
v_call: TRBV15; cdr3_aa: AIKTGGWDTGELF
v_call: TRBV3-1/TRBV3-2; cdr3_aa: ASSQVQGKAYT
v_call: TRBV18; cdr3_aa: ASSAQGDYGYT
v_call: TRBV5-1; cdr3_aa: ASSLMRGSFNEQF
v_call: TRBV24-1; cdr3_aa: ATSDPPGYGYT
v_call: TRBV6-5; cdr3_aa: ASSSGRAYTGELF
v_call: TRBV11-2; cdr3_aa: ASSWGQGKGNEQF
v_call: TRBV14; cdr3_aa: ASSLGTYNEQF
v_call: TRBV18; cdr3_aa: ASSSIRDRGTGELF
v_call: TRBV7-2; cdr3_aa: ASSLRGQGPRDTQY
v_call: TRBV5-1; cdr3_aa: ASSFPRAHDRVYEQY
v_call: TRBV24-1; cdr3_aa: ATSDVLRTQETQY
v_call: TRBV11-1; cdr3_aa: ASSWGQSLAKNIQY
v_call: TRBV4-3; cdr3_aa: ASSQDVDGRGLNEQF
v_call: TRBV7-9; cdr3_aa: ASSLGRTGSETQY
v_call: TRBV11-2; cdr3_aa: ASSSGFYEQY
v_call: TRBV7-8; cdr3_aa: ASSFRQGAKDGYT
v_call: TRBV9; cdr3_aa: ASSVRQFPYEQY
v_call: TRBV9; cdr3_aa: ASSASTSGPQETQY
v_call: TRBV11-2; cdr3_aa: ASSLAGGPSYEQY
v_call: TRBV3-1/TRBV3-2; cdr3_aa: ASSQVGGHPI
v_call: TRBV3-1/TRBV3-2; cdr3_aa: ASSWGLAGKGGEQF
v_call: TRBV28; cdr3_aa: ASSRPTDDYT
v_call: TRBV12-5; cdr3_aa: ASGTGGTDTEAF
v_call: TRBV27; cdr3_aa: ASSNLAEETQY
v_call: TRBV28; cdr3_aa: ASSTPRGVAEAF
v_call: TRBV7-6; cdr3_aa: ASSLAGGESSYNEQF
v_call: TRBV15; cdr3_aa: ATSRESLGANVLT
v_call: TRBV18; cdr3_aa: ASSPQQGARETQY
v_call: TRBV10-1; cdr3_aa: ASSDVDRVDEQF
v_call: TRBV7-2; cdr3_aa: ASSPSGGTLAKNIQY
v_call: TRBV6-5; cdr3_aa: ASGQGVGTEAF
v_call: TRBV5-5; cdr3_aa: ASSPRGMGYT
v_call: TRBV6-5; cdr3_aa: ASSYSRYREST
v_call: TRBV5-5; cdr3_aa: ASSLGPGGTRQETQY
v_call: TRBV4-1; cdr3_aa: ASSQVDRVGNQPQH
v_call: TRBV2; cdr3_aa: ASSTDRGSFEKLF
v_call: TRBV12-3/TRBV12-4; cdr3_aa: ASAFTRATQY
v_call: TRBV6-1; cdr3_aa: ASSEVGGLTEAF
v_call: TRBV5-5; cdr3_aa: ASSLELAGGGTKNIQY
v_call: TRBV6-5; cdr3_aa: ASSHRVSPYGYT
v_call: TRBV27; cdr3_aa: ASSLSGTLGVGTQY
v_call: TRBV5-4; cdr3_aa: ASSETGTGELF
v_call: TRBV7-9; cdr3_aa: ASSFPRGREETQY